One sample yielded the 28 T cell receptor beta chains listed below, sequenced in a study of cytomegalovirus exposure and HLA in healthy donors. 60 Vbeta and 13 Jbeta primers were used in PCR. TCRdb's copy holds only in-frame clones and misses some; the assay was immunoSEQ multiplex PCR. The sample shows 140,000 or so clones, around 85% of them seen only once. Input material: PBMCs. These receptors were obtained from a woman in her thirties in good health and CMV-seronegative.

V is TRBV11-2 and J is TRBJ1-3, with a tentative D call TRBD1 (6 bases). Trimming pared 6 bases from V and 1 base from J, leaving 10 bases between. Germline V gene sequence: CDR1 SGHAT, CDR2 FQNNGV. This CDR3 region has 14 residues. CDR3 nucleotide sequence: TGTGCCAGCAGGCGGGGGCCATCTGGAAACACCATATATTTT. Its translation is CASRRGPSGNTIYF.

The rearrangement joins TRBV6-5 to TRBJ1-2; 8 bases fit TRBD1. V dropped 5 bases and J dropped 5; count of bases not matched to a gene: 7. Germline V gene lookup returns CDR1 MNHEY and CDR2 SVGAGI. This CDR3 spans 14 amino acids. CDR3 in amino acids: CASSAYRGAYGYTF. Here the CDR3 DNA reads TGTGCCAGCAGTGCGTACAGGGGGGCATATGGCTACACCTTC.

The V call is TRBV30, the J call TRBJ1-4, with D possibly matching TRBD1 (6 bases). Germline CDR1 reads GTSNPN; CDR2 reads SVGIG (reference sequence). The V end was cut by 3 bases, the J end by 11 bases, with 16 bases between. The CDR3 spans 13 residues. CDR3 DNA: TGTGCCTGGAGGGCCTCGGGGAGGGGGAAACTGTTTTTT. Residues: CAWRASGRGKLFF.

This clone was found a few times. As DNA, the CDR3 is TGCAGCGTTGAAGTGGGACACCGGGCGGGCGGCTACACCTTC. It specifies CSVEVGHRAGGYTF. The rearrangement uses TRBV29-1 and TRBJ1-2; D may be TRBD1 (6 bases). The CDR3 covers 14 residues. Germline assignment: CDR1 SQVTM and CDR2 ANQGSEA. The V gene lost 1 base and the J gene lost 8 bases, with 17 bases spanning the gap.

The chain uses TRBV11-2 and TRBJ2-3; no clear D gene. V lost 5 bases and J lost 4, with 13 bases in between. Germline V lookup: CDR1 SGHAT, CDR2 FQNNGV. The CDR3 runs to 14 residues. In DNA form, the CDR3 reads TGTGCCAGCAGCCAGATGCAGGTTCCAGATACGCAGTATTTT. It codes for CASSQMQVPDTQYF. Full variable domain (missing parts from reference TRBV11-2 and TRBJ2-3): EAGVAQSPRYKIIEKRQSVAFWCNPISGHATLYWYQQILGQGPKLLIQFQNNGVVDDSQLPKDRFSAERLKGVDSTLKIQPAKLEDSAVYLCASSQMQVPDTQYFGPGTRLTVL.

The rearrangement joins TRBV6-5 to TRBJ1-2; D not certain. V lost 4 bases and J lost 4, with 16 bases in between. From germline, CDR1 is MNHEY and CDR2 SVGAGI. This CDR3 region has 15 residues. DNA for the CDR3: TGTGCCAGCAGTTCCCCGAGGAGTGGTCTCTATGGCTACACCTTC. As protein: CASSSPRSGLYGYTF.

This clone was counted only a few times. The V and J genes are TRBV29-1 and TRBJ2-1; the D gene is possibly TRBD2 (5 bases). This CDR3 has 13 residues. Germline V gene sequence: CDR1 SQVTM, CDR2 ANQGSEA. V lost 0 bases to trimming and J lost 4 bases, with 7 bases between them. DNA of the CDR3: TGCAGCGTTGAAGATGTAGCGTACAATGAGCAGTTCTTC. As protein: CSVEDVAYNEQFF.

This chain joins TRBV7-3 and TRBJ1-2; 7 bases agree with TRBD1. With V trimmed by 4 bases and J by 2 bases, 10 bases remained unmatched. This CDR3 has 16 residues. Germline CDR1 and CDR2: SGHTA and FQGTGA. The CDR3, as DNA: TGTGCCAGCAGCTCCATGGGACAGCTCCTGAACTATGGCTACACCTTC. As protein: CASSSMGQLLNYGYTF.

This clone was observed once. The chain combines TRBV15 with TRBJ2-7; no firm D call. V lost 0 bases and J lost 2, with 8 bases in between. Germline V gene data show CDR1 as LNHNV and CDR2 as YYDKDF (reference sequence). This CDR3 spans 14 amino acids. The CDR3 sequence is CATSRDLTTYEQYF. The CDR3 bases are TGTGCCACCAGCAGAGATCTAACGACCTACGAGCAGTACTTC.

V gene TRBV7-6 combines with J gene TRBJ2-1; 10 bases are a match to TRBD2. The CDR3 spans 15 residues. V lost 5 bases, J lost 2 bases, and 3 bases stayed unmatched. CDR1 and CDR2 (germline): SGHVS, FNYEAQ. The CDR3 nucleotides are TGTGCCAGCAGCCCAGGACTAGCGGCCTACAATGAGCAGTTCTTC. Translated: CASSPGLAAYNEQFF.

The V call is TRBV19, the J call TRBJ2-6; D gene ambiguous. The CDR3 is made up of 12 amino acids. Germline lookup yields CDR1 LNHDA and CDR2 SQIVND (reference sequence). V was trimmed by 8 bases and J by 4 bases, leaving 6 bases between them. CDR3 sequence: CASRLGANVLTF. For the CDR3, the DNA is TGTGCCAGTCGGTTGGGGGCCAACGTCCTGACTTTC.

The CDR3 DNA follows: TGCGCCAGCAGCCTCGGGACTAGCGGGAGAACTGAAACCTACGAGCAGTACTTC. Translating it yields CASSLGTSGRTETYEQYF. The chain links TRBV4-1 to TRBJ2-7; TRBD2 matches 14 bases. Germline V gene lookup returns CDR1 MGHRA and CDR2 YSYEKL. The CDR3 contains 18 residues. V lost 4 bases and J lost 2; bases outside the gene matches: 10.

The V call is TRBV27, the J call TRBJ2-4; no clear D gene. Trimming pared 0 bases from V and 5 bases from J, leaving 8 bases between. Germline loops: CDR1 MNHEY, CDR2 SMNVEV (reference sequence). This CDR3 is built from 14 residues. CDR3 nucleotides: TGTGCCAGCAGTTTATCGAGAAGTGAAAACATTCAGTACTTC. Translated: CASSLSRSENIQYF.

This clone has just a few counts. This CDR3 reads CASSEAWQGTEAFF. CDR3 in DNA: TGTGCCAGCAGTGAAGCGTGGCAGGGTACTGAAGCTTTCTTT. This chain links TRBV6-1 with TRBJ1-1; possibly TRBD1 for D (5 bases). This CDR3 comprises 14 residues. From germline, CDR1 is MNHNS and CDR2 SASEGT. Trimming removed 0 bases at V and 5 bases at J, with 10 bases between.

V and J are TRBV6-4 and TRBJ2-3, with D tentatively TRBD2 (5 bases). The CDR3 is 15 amino acids. The V and J ends lost 6 bases and 4 bases respectively, with 17 bases between them. CDR1 is MRHNA and CDR2 is SNTAGT in the germline V gene. CDR3 in amino acids: CASSRSGTVADTQYF. DNA for the CDR3: TGTGCCAGCAGCAGAAGCGGAACCGTCGCAGATACGCAGTATTTT.

This chain connects TRBV15 to TRBJ1-4; D might be TRBD1 (5 bases). Trimming cost V 2 bases and J 5 bases, with 9 bases left between them. The germline V gene has CDR1 LNHNV and CDR2 YYDKDF (reference sequence). CDR3 size: 14 residues. The CDR3, as DNA: TGTGCCACCAGCAGAAGACAGCCAAATGAAAAACTGTTTTTT. As protein: CATSRRQPNEKLFF. Drawing the rest from reference TRBV15 and TRBJ1-4, the complete variable domain is DAMVIQNPRYQVTQFGKPVTLSCSQTLNHNVMYWYQQKSSQAPKLLFHYYDKDFNNEADTPDNFQSRRPNTSFCFLDIRSPGLGDTAMYLCATSRRQPNEKLFFGSGTQLSVL.

The chain carries TRBV6-5 and TRBJ2-5, with 8 bases identical to TRBD1. V lost 7 bases, J lost 1 base, and 5 bases stayed unmatched. Looked up from germline, CDR1 is MNHEY and CDR2 is SVGAGI. The CDR3 runs to 14 residues. This chain's CDR3 is CASTPDRAQETQYF. The CDR3, as DNA: TGTGCCAGCACCCCGGACAGGGCCCAAGAGACCCAGTACTTC.

The chain couples TRBV7-9 to TRBJ1-4; no clear D. The CDR3 has 16 residues. V was cut by 4 bases and J by 0 bases, with 12 bases left in between. CDR1 and CDR2 from the germline V gene are SEHNR and FQNEAQ (reference sequence). The CDR3 DNA is TGTGCCAGCAGCTCCTCGGTGGAGGCAACTAATGAAAAACTGTTTTTT. It specifies CASSSSVEATNEKLFF.

This clone occurred a few times. This rearrangement joins TRBV4-1 to TRBJ2-7, with TRBD2 identical over 13 bases. The CDR3 runs 16 residues. The germline CDR1 and CDR2 sequences are MGHRA and YSYEKL. The J segment lost 3 bases and the V segment lost 2 bases, leaving 4 bases of the junction unmatched. CDR3 region: CASSQPTSGRHYEQYF. The CDR3 DNA follows: TGCGCCAGCAGCCAACCGACTAGCGGGAGGCACTACGAGCAGTACTTC.

This chain connects TRBV25-1 to TRBJ2-7; the D is unclear. The V end was cut by 4 bases, the J end by 4 bases, with 8 bases between. Germline V lookup: CDR1 MGHDK, CDR2 SYGVNS. This CDR3 contains 12 residues. CDR3 amino acids: CASSGSKYEQYF. CDR3 sequence (DNA): TGTGCCAGCAGTGGGAGTAAATACGAGCAGTACTTC.

The chain has TRBV5-1 and TRBJ1-1, with D possibly matching TRBD1 (6 bases). The germline gives CDR1 SGHRS, CDR2 YFSETQ. Trimming removed 4 bases from V and 7 bases from J, with 14 bases in between. The CDR3 length is 13 residues. CDR3 in amino acids: CASSIQGRGEAFF. CDR3 coding DNA: TGCGCCAGCAGCATACAGGGAAGAGGTGAAGCTTTCTTT.

The chain links TRBV9 to TRBJ2-1; a possible D gene is TRBD2 (6 bases). The CDR3 contains 15 residues. The germline CDR1 and CDR2 sequences are SGDLS and YYNGEE. V was shortened by 1 base and J by 5 bases, with 13 bases between the two germline ends. CDR3 residues: CASSVNLASNNEQFF. CDR3 in DNA: TGTGCCAGCAGCGTAAACCTAGCGTCGAACAATGAGCAGTTCTTC. Combining the CDR3 with reference TRBV9 and TRBJ2-1 gives the whole variable domain DSGVTQTPKHLITATGQRVTLRCSPRSGDLSVYWYQQSLDQGLQFLIQYYNGEERAKGNILERFSAQQFPDLHSELNLSSLELGDSALYFCASSVNLASNNEQFFGPGTRLTVL.

This clone was recorded a few times. The J gene is TRBJ1-1, the V gene TRBV6-5, with D hard to call. The ends were cut back, 2 bases at V and 3 bases at J, with 13 bases in the middle. CDR1 is MNHEY, CDR2 SVGAGI, per germline. The CDR3 totals 15 residues. CDR3 residues: CASSYGIPADTEAFF. DNA for the CDR3: TGTGCCAGCAGTTACGGGATCCCAGCGGACACTGAAGCTTTCTTT.

V usage is TRBV5-1 and J usage is TRBJ1-3, with TRBD1 matching over 12 bases. The V and J ends lost 2 bases and 2 bases, in that order; junction bases with no gene match: 2. The CDR3 is 16 residues long. Germline V gene sequence: CDR1 SGHRS, CDR2 YFSETQ. Written as DNA, the CDR3 is TGCGCCAGCAGCTTCGGGGACAGGGGGCCTGGAAACACCATATATTTT. Its translation: CASSFGDRGPGNTIYF.

V usage is TRBV27 and J usage is TRBJ2-3; 7 bases fit TRBD2. The CDR3 runs to 14 residues. The trim removed 6 bases at V and 2 bases at J, leaving 5 bases unmatched. Per germline, CDR1 MNHEY and CDR2 SMNVEV (reference sequence). This chain's CDR3 is CASSWTRATDTQYF. In DNA form, the CDR3 reads TGTGCCAGCAGCTGGACTAGGGCCACAGATACGCAGTATTTT.

This clone has a single count. The CDR3 region has the DNA TGTGCCAGCAGTTTCATTACCGGGACTCAAGAGACCCAGTACTTC. This codes for CASSFITGTQETQYF. The V gene is TRBV6-1, the J gene TRBJ2-5; D may be TRBD2 (6 bases). CDR1 and CDR2 from the germline V gene are MNHNS and SASEGT. The CDR3 has 15 amino acids. Trimming left V 5 bases short and J 2 bases short, with 15 bases between.

J is TRBJ2-7 and V is TRBV5-1, with D possibly being TRBD2 (6 bases). Germline values: CDR1 SGHRS, CDR2 YFSETQ. This CDR3 contains 14 residues. Trimming left V 0 bases short and J 2 bases short, with 9 bases between. DNA of the CDR3: TGCGCCAGCAGCTTGGTTGCGGGAACCTACGAGCAGTACTTC. This gives the protein CASSLVAGTYEQYF.

The chain links TRBV28 to TRBJ1-1, with 9 bases matching TRBD1. This CDR3 contains 14 residues. CDR1 and CDR2 from the germline V gene are MDHEN and SYDVKM. Trimming removed 10 bases from V and 4 bases from J; junction bases left unmatched: 10. For the CDR3, the DNA is TGTGCCACCACAGGGGGCTTGGTCGTCACTGAAGCTTTCTTT. It translates to CATTGGLVVTEAFF.